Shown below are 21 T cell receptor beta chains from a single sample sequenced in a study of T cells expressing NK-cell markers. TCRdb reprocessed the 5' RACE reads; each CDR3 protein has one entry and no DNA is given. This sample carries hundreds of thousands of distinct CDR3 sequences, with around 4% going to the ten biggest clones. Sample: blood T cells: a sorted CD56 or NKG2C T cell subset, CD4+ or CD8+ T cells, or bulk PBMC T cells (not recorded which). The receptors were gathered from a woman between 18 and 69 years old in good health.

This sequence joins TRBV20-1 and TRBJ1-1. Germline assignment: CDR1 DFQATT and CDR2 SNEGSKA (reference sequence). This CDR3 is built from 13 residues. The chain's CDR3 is CSAPQIGFGEAFF.

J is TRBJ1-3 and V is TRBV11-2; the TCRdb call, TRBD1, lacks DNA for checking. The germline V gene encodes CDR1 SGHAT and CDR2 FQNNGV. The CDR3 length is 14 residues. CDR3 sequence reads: CASSLLGGGNTIYF. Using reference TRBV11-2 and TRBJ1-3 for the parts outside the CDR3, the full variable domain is EAGVAQSPRYKIIEKRQSVAFWCNPISGHATLYWYQQILGQGPKLLIQFQNNGVVDDSQLPKDRFSAERLKGVDSTLKIQPAKLEDSAVYLCASSLLGGGNTIYFGEGSWLTVV.

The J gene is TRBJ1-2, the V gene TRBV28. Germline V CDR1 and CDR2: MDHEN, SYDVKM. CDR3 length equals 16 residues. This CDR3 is CASSPEPARTNYGYTF.

CDR3 sequence: CASSQESTGLAFF. The chain links TRBV7-3 to TRBJ1-1. CDR3 size: 13 residues. Looked up from germline, CDR1 is SGHTA and CDR2 is FQGTGA.

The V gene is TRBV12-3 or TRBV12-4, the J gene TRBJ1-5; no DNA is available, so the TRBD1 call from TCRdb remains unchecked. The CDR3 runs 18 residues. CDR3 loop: CASSLLEVGTHSNQPQHF.

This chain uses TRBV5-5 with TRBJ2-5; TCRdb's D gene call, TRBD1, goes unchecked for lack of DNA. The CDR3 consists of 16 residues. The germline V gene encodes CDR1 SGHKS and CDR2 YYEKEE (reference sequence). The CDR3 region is CASRGVAGVGQETQYF.

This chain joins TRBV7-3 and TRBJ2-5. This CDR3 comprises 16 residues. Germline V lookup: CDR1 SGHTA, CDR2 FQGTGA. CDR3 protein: CASSLGTNLYQETQYF.

The CDR3 protein is CASIIRGAGTSGSPDTGELFF. V is TRBV2 and J is TRBJ2-2; the D gene TCRdb calls, TRBD2, cannot be checked with no DNA. CDR1 SNHLY and CDR2 FYNNEI come from the germline V gene. CDR3 length: 21 residues.

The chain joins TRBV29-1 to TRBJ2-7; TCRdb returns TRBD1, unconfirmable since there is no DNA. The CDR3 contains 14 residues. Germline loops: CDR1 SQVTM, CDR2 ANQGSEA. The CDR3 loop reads CSVVTGATPYEQYF.

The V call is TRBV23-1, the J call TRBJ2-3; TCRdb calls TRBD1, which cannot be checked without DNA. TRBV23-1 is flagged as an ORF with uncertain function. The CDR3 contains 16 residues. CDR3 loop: CASSQKTGGGTDTQYF.

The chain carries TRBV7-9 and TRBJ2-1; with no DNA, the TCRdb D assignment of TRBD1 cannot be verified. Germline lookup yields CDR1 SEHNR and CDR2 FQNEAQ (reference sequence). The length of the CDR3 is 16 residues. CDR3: CASSSSGGSSHDEQFF.

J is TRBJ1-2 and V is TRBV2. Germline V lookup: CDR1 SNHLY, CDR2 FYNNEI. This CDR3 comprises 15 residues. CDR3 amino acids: CASSEVLGGNYGYTF.

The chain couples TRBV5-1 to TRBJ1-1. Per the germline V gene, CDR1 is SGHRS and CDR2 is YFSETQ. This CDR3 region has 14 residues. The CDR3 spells CASSSKGWGTEAFF. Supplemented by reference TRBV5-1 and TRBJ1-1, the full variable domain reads KAGVTQTPRYLIKTRGQQVTLSCSPISGHRSVSWYQQTPGQGLQFLFEYFSETQRNKGNFPGRFSGRQFSNSRSEMNVSTLELGDSALYLCASSSKGWGTEAFFGQGTRLTVV.

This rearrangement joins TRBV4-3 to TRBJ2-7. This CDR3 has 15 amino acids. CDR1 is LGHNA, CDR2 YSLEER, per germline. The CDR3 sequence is CASSQDLGRMGEQYF.

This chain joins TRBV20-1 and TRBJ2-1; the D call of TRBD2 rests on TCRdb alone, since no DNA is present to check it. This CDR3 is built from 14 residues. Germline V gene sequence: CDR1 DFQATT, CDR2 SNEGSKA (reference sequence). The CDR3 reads CSAPSGSSYNEQFF.

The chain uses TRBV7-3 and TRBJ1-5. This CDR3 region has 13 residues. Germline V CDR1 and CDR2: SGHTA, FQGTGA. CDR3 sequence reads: CASSLTADQPQHF.

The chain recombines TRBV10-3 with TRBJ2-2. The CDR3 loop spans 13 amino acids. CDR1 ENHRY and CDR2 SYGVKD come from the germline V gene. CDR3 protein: CAISAAYDGELFF.

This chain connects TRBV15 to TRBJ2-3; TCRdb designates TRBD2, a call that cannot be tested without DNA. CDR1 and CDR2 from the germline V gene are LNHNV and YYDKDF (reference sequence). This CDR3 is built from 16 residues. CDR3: CATSRGNSGIMDTQYF.

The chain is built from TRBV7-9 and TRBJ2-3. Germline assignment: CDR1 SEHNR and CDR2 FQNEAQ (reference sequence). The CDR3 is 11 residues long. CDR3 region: CASSSHMPIYF.

The CDR3 region is CASSLAVDTDTQYF. The chain uses TRBV7-2 and TRBJ2-3. Looked up from germline, CDR1 is SGHTA and CDR2 is FQGNSA. The CDR3 consists of 14 residues.

CDR3 region: CSARDLKGNQPQHF. The V call is TRBV20-1, the J call TRBJ1-5; TCRdb names TRBD1, which stays unverified in the absence of DNA. This CDR3 region has 14 residues. The germline V gene encodes CDR1 DFQATT and CDR2 SNEGSKA (reference sequence).